One sample yielded the 5 T cell receptor beta chains listed below, sequenced in a study of control samples from healthy donors and cancer patients. Sequenced by immunoSEQ multiplex PCR; TCRdb stores in-frame clones only, minus some. The repertoire holds roughly 130,000 clones, with about 93% as singletons. The sequenced material came from PBMCs. All receptors derive from a man aged 50-59 years with head and neck cancer.

The chain links TRBV19 to TRBJ1-2, with TRBD1 matching over 9 bases. The CDR3 has 13 residues. Germline V gene data show CDR1 as LNHDA and CDR2 as SQIVND (reference sequence). The V and J ends lost 10 bases and 6 bases, in that order; junction bases with no gene match: 9. The CDR3, as DNA: TGTGCCATAAACGACAGGGGGGTTAATGGCTACACCTTC. Its protein product is CAINDRGVNGYTF.

V usage is TRBV5-8 and J usage is TRBJ1-5; D ambiguous. Germline CDR1 is SGHTS and CDR2 is YDEGEE. The CDR3 extends over 13 amino acids. The germline V and J ends were trimmed by 5 bases and 4 bases, with 10 bases remaining between them. CDR3 amino acids: CASSLQRNQPQHF. CDR3 bases: TGTGCCAGCAGTTTACAGCGAAATCAGCCCCAGCATTTT.

This chain connects TRBV18 to TRBJ1-4, with a weak D call TRBD1 (6 bases). Per germline, CDR1 KGHSH and CDR2 LQKENI. With 4 bases removed from V and 8 bases from J, the gap between germline ends came to 17 bases. The CDR3 length is 15 residues. CDR3 amino acids: CASSQRVGQTEKLFF. The CDR3 coding sequence is TGTGCCAGCTCACAAAGAGTTGGACAGACGGAAAAACTGTTTTTT.

The rearrangement uses TRBV25-1 and TRBJ2-7, with D maybe TRBD1 (7 bases). Trimming stripped 2 bases from V and 4 bases from J, with 18 bases between. Germline V gives CDR1 MGHDK, CDR2 SYGVNS. The CDR3 has 16 amino acids. DNA for the CDR3: TGTGCCAGCAGTGAAGGGGGAGGACAGGAGGTATACGAGCAGTACTTC. Its translation: CASSEGGGQEVYEQYF.

This chain uses TRBV30 with TRBJ2-3, with a possible D match to TRBD2 (6 bases). The CDR3 has 15 amino acids. Looked up from germline, CDR1 is GTSNPN and CDR2 is SVGIG (reference sequence). The germline V and J ends were trimmed by 4 bases and 2 bases, with 16 bases remaining between them. Written as DNA, the CDR3 is TGTGCCTGGACCCGCGGGGTGGGGTTCACAGATACGCAGTATTTT. Protein: CAWTRGVGFTDTQYF. Drawing the rest from reference TRBV30 and TRBJ2-3, the complete variable domain is SQTIHQWPATLVQPVGSPLSLECTVEGTSNPNLYWYRQAAGRGLQLLFYSVGIGQISSEVPQNLSASRPQDRQFILSSKKLLLSDSGFYLCAWTRGVGFTDTQYFGPGTRLTVL.